Following are 15 T cell receptor beta chains from one sample sequenced in a study of cytomegalovirus exposure and HLA in healthy donors. PCR primers comprised 60 Vbeta and 13 Jbeta primers. Libraries were prepared by immunoSEQ multiplex PCR; TCRdb keeps only in-frame clonotypes and omits some of them. The data show approximately 97,000 clones, roughly 80% seen once. The sample taken for sequencing was PBMCs. Source of these receptors: a man in his forties in good health and CMV-seronegative.

The rearrangement uses TRBV30 and TRBJ1-5, with 7 bases aligning to TRBD1. The ends lost 1 base at V and 5 bases at J; junction bases unmatched: 5. From germline, CDR1 is GTSNPN and CDR2 SVGIG (reference sequence). The CDR3 length is 14 residues. CDR3 amino acids: CAWSAQGLDQPQHF. CDR3 sequence (DNA): TGTGCCTGGAGTGCACAGGGGTTGGATCAGCCCCAGCATTTT.

In its sample, this clone was seen a few times. The chain employs TRBV11-3 and TRBJ2-3; the D is unclear. Germline lookup yields CDR1 SGHNT and CDR2 YENEEA. V lost 1 base and J lost 8, with 10 bases in between. The CDR3 sequence is 13 residues long. CDR3 DNA: TGTGCCAGCAGCTTAGGTCCATCAGGTACGCAGTATTTT. This encodes CASSLGPSGTQYF.

The chain employs TRBV6-1 and TRBJ2-7; TRBD1 agrees at 10 bases. V lost 3 bases to trimming and J lost 5 bases; unmatched junction nucleotides: 7. Germline CDR1 is MNHNS and CDR2 is SASEGT. The CDR3 spans 15 residues. The CDR3 here is CASSDGTGEMNEQYF. The CDR3 coding sequence is TGTGCCAGCAGTGACGGGACAGGGGAAATGAACGAGCAGTACTTC.

V gene TRBV27 combines with J gene TRBJ1-5, with D possibly matching TRBD1 (6 bases). In germline, CDR1 is MNHEY, CDR2 SMNVEV (reference sequence). The V end lost 4 bases, the J end lost 7 bases, and 23 bases lay between the germline ends. This CDR3 has 17 residues. This chain's CDR3 is CASSSEVPTGLVQPQHF. The CDR3 DNA reads TGTGCCAGCAGTTCAGAAGTACCCACAGGGCTAGTCCAGCCCCAGCATTTT.

The gene calls are TRBV7-9 and TRBJ1-6, with 8 nucleotides matching TRBD1. V shed 2 bases, J shed 13 bases, and the junction held 13 bases outside the gene matches. This CDR3 has 16 amino acids. Germline V gene sequence: CDR1 SEHNR, CDR2 FQNEAQ (reference sequence). CDR3 loop: CASSLKVGDRSDPLHF. The CDR3 region has the DNA TGTGCCAGCAGCTTAAAGGTCGGGGACAGGAGCGATCCCCTCCACTTT.

This clone was found a few times. The CDR3 loop reads CASSFGGTNSPLHF. The CDR3 DNA is TGTGCCAGCAGCTTCGGGGGTACTAATTCACCCCTCCACTTT. The V call is TRBV5-8, the J call TRBJ1-6; perhaps TRBD1 as D (5 bases). Germline V gene lookup returns CDR1 SGHTS and CDR2 YDEGEE. The CDR3 contains 14 residues. Trimming stripped 2 bases from V and 6 bases from J, with 9 bases between.

The gene calls are TRBV15 and TRBJ2-5; unclear D gene. The DNA matches TRBJ2-7 better at its end, which makes the J call doubtful. The CDR3 loop spans 15 amino acids. Germline V gene data show CDR1 as LNHNV and CDR2 as YYDKDF (reference sequence). CDR3 in amino acids: CATSRALSPSYEQYF. As DNA, the CDR3 is TGTGCCACCAGCAGAGCACTTAGTCCCTCCTACGAGCAGTACTTC.

V usage is TRBV4-1 and J usage is TRBJ1-1; maybe TRBD1 (6 bases). Per germline, CDR1 MGHRA and CDR2 YSYEKL. With 3 bases removed from V and 5 bases from J, the gap between germline ends came to 16 bases. The CDR3 runs to 15 residues. This CDR3 reads CASSHENREGTEAFF. The CDR3 region has the DNA TGCGCCAGCAGCCATGAAAACAGGGAGGGGACTGAAGCTTTCTTT.

The chain combines TRBV27 with TRBJ2-6; 9 bases agree with TRBD1. Germline V gene sequence: CDR1 MNHEY, CDR2 SMNVEV (reference sequence). CDR3 length: 17 residues. After removal of 5 bases from V and 2 bases from J, the junction contained 7 bases not matched to a gene. The CDR3 coding sequence is TGTGCCAGCAGTCGAACAGGGGGCGTAACTGGGGCCAACGTCCTGACTTTC. Its protein is CASSRTGGVTGANVLTF.

DNA for the CDR3: TGTGCCAGCAGTCCGCGGACAGGGGATCAGCCCCAGCATTTT. Residues: CASSPRTGDQPQHF. The V and J genes are TRBV6-5 and TRBJ1-5; TRBD1 matches 9 bases. After removal of 5 bases from V and 5 bases from J, the junction contained 4 bases not matched to a gene. Germline V gene data show CDR1 as MNHEY and CDR2 as SVGAGI. This CDR3 is 14 amino acids long.

This chain uses TRBV5-6 with TRBJ2-5, with no clear D. The DNA end is more similar to TRBJ2-7, so the J call may be wrong. Germline loops: CDR1 SGHDT, CDR2 YYEEEE. The CDR3 extends over 13 amino acids. The CDR3 DNA sequence: TGTGCCAGCAGTTACAAGCAGGACTACGAGCAGTACTTC. This codes for CASSYKQDYEQYF.

The gene calls are TRBV6-1 and TRBJ2-3; TRBD2 matches 10 bases. The J segment lost 1 base and the V segment lost 6 bases, leaving 4 bases of the junction unmatched. The germline V gene encodes CDR1 MNHNS and CDR2 SASEGT. The CDR3 totals 15 residues. DNA of the CDR3: TGTGCCAGCAGCCCCCTAGCGGGGGGCACAGATACGCAGTATTTT. Amino acids: CASSPLAGGTDTQYF.

The chain recombines TRBV7-3 with TRBJ1-1; D is perhaps TRBD1 (5 bases). Trimming removed 5 bases from V and 4 bases from J, with 14 bases in between. CDR1 is SGHTA and CDR2 is FQGTGA in the germline V gene. This CDR3 contains 14 residues. CDR3 protein: CASSPDTGGTEAFF. The CDR3 DNA sequence: TGTGCCAGCAGCCCAGATACGGGGGGCACTGAAGCTTTCTTT.

CDR3 protein: CASSSPGGPTDTQYF. In nucleotides, the CDR3 is TGTGCCAGCAGCTCCCCCGGGGGGCCCACAGATACGCAGTATTTT. The gene calls are TRBV7-8 and TRBJ2-3, with D maybe TRBD2 (7 bases). The CDR3 is 15 amino acids. The germline V gene has CDR1 SGHVS and CDR2 FQNEAQ. V was trimmed by 4 bases and J by 2 bases, leaving 13 bases between them.

This clone was counted a few times. The chain carries TRBV18 and TRBJ2-7, with TRBD1 matching over 10 bases. CDR3 length: 14 residues. V dropped 4 bases and J dropped 3; count of bases not matched to a gene: 3. Per the germline V gene, CDR1 is KGHSH and CDR2 is LQKENI. The CDR3, as DNA: TGTGCCAGCTCACTTTGGGACAGGGGCTACGAGCAGTACTTC. It yields the protein CASSLWDRGYEQYF.